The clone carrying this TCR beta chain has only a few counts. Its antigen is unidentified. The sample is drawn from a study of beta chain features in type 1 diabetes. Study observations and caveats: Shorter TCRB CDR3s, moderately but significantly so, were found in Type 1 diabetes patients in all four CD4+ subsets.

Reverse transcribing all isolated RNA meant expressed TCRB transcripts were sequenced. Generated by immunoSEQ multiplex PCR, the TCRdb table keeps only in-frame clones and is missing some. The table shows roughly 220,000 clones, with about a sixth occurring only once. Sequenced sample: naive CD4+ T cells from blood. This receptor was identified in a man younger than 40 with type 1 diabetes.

The CDR3 loop is CACDPTSKAGELFF. CDR3 coding DNA: TGTGCCTGTGACCCGACTAGTAAGGCCGGGGAGCTGTTTTTT. The V gene is TRBV30, the J gene TRBJ2-2, with D possibly being TRBD2 (6 bases). The CDR3 loop spans 14 amino acids. From germline, CDR1 is GTSNPN and CDR2 SVGIG (reference sequence). Trimming took 6 bases from V and 6 from J, leaving 17 bases between them.